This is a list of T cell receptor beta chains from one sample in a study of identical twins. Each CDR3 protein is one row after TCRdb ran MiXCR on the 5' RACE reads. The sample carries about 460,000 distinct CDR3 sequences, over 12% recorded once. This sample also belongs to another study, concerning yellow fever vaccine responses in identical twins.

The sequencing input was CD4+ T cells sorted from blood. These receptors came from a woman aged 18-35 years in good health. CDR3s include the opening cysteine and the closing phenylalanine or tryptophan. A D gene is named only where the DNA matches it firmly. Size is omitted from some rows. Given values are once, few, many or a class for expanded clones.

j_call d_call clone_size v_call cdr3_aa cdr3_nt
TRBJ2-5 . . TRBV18 CASSRENSKGQETQYF TGTGCCAGCTCACGGGAAAACAGTAAAGGCCAAGAGACCCAGTACTTC
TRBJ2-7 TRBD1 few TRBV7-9 CASSSPDRGWYEQYF TGTGCCAGCAGTTCCCCGGACAGGGGCTGGTACGAGCAGTACTTC
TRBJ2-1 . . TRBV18 CASSPPSAGARNEQFF TGTGCCAGCTCACCACCGTCAGCAGGGGCCAGGAATGAGCAGTTCTTC
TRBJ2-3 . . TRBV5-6 CASSLGGAGLKYF TGTGCCAGCAGCTTGGGAGGCGCGGGGCTTAAGTATTTT
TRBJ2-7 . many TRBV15 CATSRVGALSEQYF TGTGCCACCAGCAGAGTTGGGGCCCTCTCCGAGCAGTACTTC
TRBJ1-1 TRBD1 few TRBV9 CASSYRGLNTEAFF TGTGCCAGCAGTTACAGGGGGCTGAACACTGAAGCTTTCTTT
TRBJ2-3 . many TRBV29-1 CSVESMNTQYF TGCAGCGTTGAATCCATGAATACGCAGTATTTT
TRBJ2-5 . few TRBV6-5 CASSYARPRNQETQYF TGTGCCAGCAGTTACGCCAGGCCGAGAAACCAAGAGACCCAGTACTTC
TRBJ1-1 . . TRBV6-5 CASSAGPTEAFF TGTGCCAGCAGCGCGGGACCCACTGAAGCTTTCTTT
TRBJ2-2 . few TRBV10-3 CAIKSVGGTGELFF TGTGCCATCAAAAGTGTCGGAGGGACCGGGGAGCTGTTTTTT
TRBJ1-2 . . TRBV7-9 CASSTQNLGYYGYTF TGTGCCAGCAGCACACAAAACCTGGGGTACTATGGCTACACCTTC
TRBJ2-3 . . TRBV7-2 CASSLASASPQYF TGTGCCAGCAGCTTAGCTAGCGCCAGCCCGCAGTATTTT
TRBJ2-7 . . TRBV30 CAWSHHNEQYF TGTGCCTGGAGTCATCATAACGAGCAGTACTTC
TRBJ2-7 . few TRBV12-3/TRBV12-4 CASSSVDSKYF TGTGCCAGCAGTTCTGTGGACAGCAAGTACTTC
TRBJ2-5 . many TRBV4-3 CASSQDTGLKTQYF TGCGCCAGCAGCCAAGATACCGGGTTGAAGACCCAGTACTTC
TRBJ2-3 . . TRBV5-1 CASSPTIGANTQYF TGCGCCAGCAGCCCCACCATCGGGGCTAATACGCAGTATTTT
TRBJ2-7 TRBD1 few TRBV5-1 CASSLASGQGQPYEQYF TGCGCCAGCAGCTTGGCCAGCGGACAGGGTCAGCCCTACGAGCAGTACTTC